This T cell receptor (beta chain) derives from a study of blood T cells in healthy people across ages (dated by TCRdb to 2015 to 2017). At the level of the whole study: In model experiments, template switching captured about one uniquely barcoded TCR beta cDNA molecule for every two T cells. The study measured age-related changes in TCR beta repertoire diversity using deep sequencing normalized with unique cDNA molecular identifiers. Donors were grouped into four age groups: young (average roughly 17 years), middle-aged (under 40), aged (around 66) and long-lived (just over 80). To avoid experimental bias, donors of different ages were spread randomly across the sequencing lanes. For two donors (one aged 18 to 29 and one aged 80 or older), the study analyzed two additional independent replicas of 1 million unique cDNA reads from the same blood draw. The paper's findings and limits, for the study overall: Since profiling was done on bulk unsorted PBMCs, naive and antigen-experienced compartments could not be conclusively compared. Observed TCR beta diversity per million T cells fell roughly linearly with age, and a significant reduction was already apparent by age roughly 40. Compared with the aged group, the long-lived group had more naive CD4+ T cells, fewer expanded clones and increased TCR diversity, a pattern suggesting age selection. There was a strong correlation between observed TCR beta diversity and the percentage of naive T cells measured by flow cytometry. Because donor CMV infection status was unknown, age-related changes in expanded clonotypes were potentially confounded. Estimates of total diversity from one million sequenced T cells were regarded as lower bounds and underestimates.

Library preparation used 5' RACE. Sequencing was carried out with an Illumina HiSeq 2500. A second PCR of roughly 6 to 11 cycles was run with a J-beta primer mix and a sample-barcoded 5' primer. A template-switch 5' adaptor carrying 12 random nucleotides introduced a unique molecular identifier onto each TCR beta cDNA molecule. Each sample yielded at least 2.5 million CDR3-containing paired-end reads. The Mint cDNA synthesis kit, primed by a TRBC-specific oligonucleotide, was used to synthesize first-strand cDNA from all RNA. Following uracil-DNA glycosylase treatment, all cDNA underwent a first 18-cycle PCR with the universal primers M1SS and BC2_uni_R. The source study handled its data this way. For normalization, 1 million high-quality reads, each with a distinct molecular identifier, were randomly selected from each sample. Reads with shared molecular identifiers were discarded instead of being binned into consensus sequences. CDR3 identification, clonotype clustering and error correction used MiTCR with a Q25 quality threshold and the strictest error-elimination algorithm. A nonparametric unseen species model with Euler transformation was used to estimate a lower bound on total TCR beta diversity. TCRdb applied fastp at Q25 and MiXCR to the public reads, then kept only in-frame beta chains. Each CDR3 protein appears once, grouped with its most common genes and DNA. These V and J calls rely on TCRdb rather than the paper's analysis. For this sample there are some 900,000 distinct CDR3 sequences; approximately 49% appear just once. Together, the top ten hold under 15% of the sample.

The germline V gene (reference sequence) provides CDR1 LGHDT and CDR2 YNNKEL. V loses 5 bases of germline sequence and J loses 4 bases, and the interval between the two ends is 15 bases. The CDR3 goes from the cysteine to the phenylalanine over 14 residues. Only CDR3 DNA is held: 42 bases, read in frame from base 1. There are a few counts of this clonotype. Its antigen remains unidentified. Qualities for individual bases were not recorded, and no much larger clone is one base off. Donors were approximately 42 systemically healthy Caucasian individuals from Russia aged roughly 6 to 90 years. Ten milliliters of peripheral blood were drawn from each donor into EDTA-treated Vacutainer tubes. Ficoll-Paque density-gradient centrifugation was used to isolate PBMCs, with at least 7 million obtained per sample. Trizol reagent was used to extract total RNA from PBMCs, with at least 6 micrograms per sample. The percentages of naive CD45RAhigh/CD27high T cells were determined by flow cytometry on a PBMC aliquot from every donor.

Recombination connected TRBV3-1 to TRBJ2-7; tentative D gene TRBD2, with 6 bases matching. This receptor was taken from a man aged 25-40 years in good health. Sequenced material: blood. Here the CDR3 is given as CASSSAPGTYEQYF. The DNA sequence is given as TGTGCCAGCAGCTCGGCCCCTGGGACTTACGAGCAGTACTTC.